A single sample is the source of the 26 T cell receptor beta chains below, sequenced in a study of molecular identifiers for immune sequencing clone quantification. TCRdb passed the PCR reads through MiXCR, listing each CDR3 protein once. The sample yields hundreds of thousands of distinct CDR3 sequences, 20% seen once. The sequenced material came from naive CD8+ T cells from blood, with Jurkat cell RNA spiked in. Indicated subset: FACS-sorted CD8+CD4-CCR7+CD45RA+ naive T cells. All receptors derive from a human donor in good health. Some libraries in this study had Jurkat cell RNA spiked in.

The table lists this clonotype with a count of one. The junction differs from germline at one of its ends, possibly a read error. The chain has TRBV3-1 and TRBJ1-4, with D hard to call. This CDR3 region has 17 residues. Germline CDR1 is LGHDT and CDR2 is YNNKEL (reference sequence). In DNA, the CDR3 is TGTGCCAGCAGCCAAGTAATCCCGGTCGCAACTAATGAAACACTGTTTTTT. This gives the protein CASSQVIPVATNETLFF.

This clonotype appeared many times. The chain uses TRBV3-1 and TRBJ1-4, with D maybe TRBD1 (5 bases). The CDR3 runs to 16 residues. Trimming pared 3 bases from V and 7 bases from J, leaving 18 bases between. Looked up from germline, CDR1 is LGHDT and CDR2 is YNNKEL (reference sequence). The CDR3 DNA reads TGTGCCAGCAGCCAGGAGGGGACGGGTCTGGCTGAAAAACTGTTTTTT. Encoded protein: CASSQEGTGLAEKLFF.

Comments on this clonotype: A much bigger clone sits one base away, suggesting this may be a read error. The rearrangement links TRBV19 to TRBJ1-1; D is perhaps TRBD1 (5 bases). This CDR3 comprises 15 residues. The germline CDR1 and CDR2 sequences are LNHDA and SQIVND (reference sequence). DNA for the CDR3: TGTGCCAGTAGTATGTCATCCAGGGCGAACACTGAAGCTTCCTTT. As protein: CASSMSSRANTEASF.

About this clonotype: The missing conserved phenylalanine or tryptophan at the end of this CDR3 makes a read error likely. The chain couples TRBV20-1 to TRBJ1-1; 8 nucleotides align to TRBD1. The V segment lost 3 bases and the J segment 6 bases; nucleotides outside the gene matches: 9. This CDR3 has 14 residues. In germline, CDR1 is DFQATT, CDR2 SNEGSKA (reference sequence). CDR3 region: CSARGRTGRAEAFL. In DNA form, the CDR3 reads TGCAGTGCTAGGGGGAGGACAGGGCGCGCTGAAGCTTTCCTT.

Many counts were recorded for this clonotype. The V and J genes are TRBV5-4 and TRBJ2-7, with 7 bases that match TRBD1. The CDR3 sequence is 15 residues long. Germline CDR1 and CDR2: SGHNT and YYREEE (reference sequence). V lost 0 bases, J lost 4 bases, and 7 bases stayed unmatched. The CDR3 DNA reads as TGTGCCAGCAGCTTGGGACAGGGCAAAGGGTACGAGCAGTACTTC. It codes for CASSLGQGKGYEQYF.

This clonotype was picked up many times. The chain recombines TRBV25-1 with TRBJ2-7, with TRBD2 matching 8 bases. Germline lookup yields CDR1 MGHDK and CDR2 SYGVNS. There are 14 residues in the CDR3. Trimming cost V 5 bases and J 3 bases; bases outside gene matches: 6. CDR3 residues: CASSWGGGNYEQYF. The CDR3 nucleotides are TGTGCCAGCAGTTGGGGCGGGGGGAACTACGAGCAGTACTTC.

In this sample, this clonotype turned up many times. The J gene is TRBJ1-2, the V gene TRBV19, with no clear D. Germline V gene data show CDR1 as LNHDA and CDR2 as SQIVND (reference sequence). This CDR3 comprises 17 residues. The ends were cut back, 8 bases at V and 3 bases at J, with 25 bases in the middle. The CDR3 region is CASLNTREWGTDYGYTF. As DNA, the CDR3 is TGTGCCAGTCTAAACACTCGAGAATGGGGTACGGACTATGGCTACACCTTC.

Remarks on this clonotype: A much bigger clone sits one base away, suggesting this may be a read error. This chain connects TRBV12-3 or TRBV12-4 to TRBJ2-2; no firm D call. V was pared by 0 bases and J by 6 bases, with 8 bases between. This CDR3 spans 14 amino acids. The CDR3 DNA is TGTGCCAGCAGTTTAGCAAAGGTGGCCGGGGAGCTGTTTTTT. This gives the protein CASSLAKVAGELFF.

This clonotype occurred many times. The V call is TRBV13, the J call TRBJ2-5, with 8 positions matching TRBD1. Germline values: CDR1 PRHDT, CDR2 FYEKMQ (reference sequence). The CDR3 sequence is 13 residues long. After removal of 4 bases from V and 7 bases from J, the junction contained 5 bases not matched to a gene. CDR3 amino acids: CASSSGQGGTQYF. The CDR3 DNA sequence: TGTGCCAGCAGCTCCGGACAGGGAGGGACCCAGTACTTC.

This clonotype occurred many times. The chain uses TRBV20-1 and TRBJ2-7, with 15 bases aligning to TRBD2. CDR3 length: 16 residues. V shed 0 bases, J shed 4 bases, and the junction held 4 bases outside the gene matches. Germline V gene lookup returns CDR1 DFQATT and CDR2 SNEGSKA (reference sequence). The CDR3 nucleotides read TGCAGTGCTAGAGACTGGGGACTAGCGGGGGGTTACGAGCAGTACTTC. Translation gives CSARDWGLAGGYEQYF.

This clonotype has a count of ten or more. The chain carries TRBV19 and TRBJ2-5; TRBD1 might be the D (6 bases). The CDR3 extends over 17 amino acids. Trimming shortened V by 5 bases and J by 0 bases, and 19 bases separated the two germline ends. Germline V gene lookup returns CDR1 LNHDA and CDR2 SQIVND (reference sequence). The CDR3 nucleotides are TGTGCCAGTAGTCTAATTTCCCGCCGGGACAACCAAGAGACCCAGTACTTC. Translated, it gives CASSLISRRDNQETQYF. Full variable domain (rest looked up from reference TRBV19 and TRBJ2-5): DGGITQSPKYLFRKEGQNVTLSCEQNLNHDAMYWYRQDPGQGLRLIYYSQIVNDFQKGDIAEGYSVSREKKESFPLTVTSAQKNPTAFYLCASSLISRRDNQETQYFGPGTRLLVL.

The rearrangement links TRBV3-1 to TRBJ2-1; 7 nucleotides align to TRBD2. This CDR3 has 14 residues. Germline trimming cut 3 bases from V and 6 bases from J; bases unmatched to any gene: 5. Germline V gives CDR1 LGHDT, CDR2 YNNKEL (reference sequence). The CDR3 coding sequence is TGTGCCAGCAGCCACGGCGGGAGTCCCAATGAGCAGTTCTTC. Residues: CASSHGGSPNEQFF.

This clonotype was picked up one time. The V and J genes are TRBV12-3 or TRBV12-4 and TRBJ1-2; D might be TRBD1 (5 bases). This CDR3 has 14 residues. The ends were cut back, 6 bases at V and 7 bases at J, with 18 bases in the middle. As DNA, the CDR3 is TGTGCCAGCAGCCTCCACGGGACGCAGTTTGGCTACACCTTC. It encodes CASSLHGTQFGYTF.

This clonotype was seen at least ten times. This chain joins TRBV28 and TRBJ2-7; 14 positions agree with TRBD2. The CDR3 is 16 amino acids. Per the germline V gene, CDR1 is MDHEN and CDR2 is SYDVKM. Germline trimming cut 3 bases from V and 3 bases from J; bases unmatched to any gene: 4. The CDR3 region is CASSFRGTSGGYEQYF. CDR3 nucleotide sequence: TGTGCCAGCAGTTTCAGAGGGACTAGCGGGGGCTACGAGCAGTACTTC.

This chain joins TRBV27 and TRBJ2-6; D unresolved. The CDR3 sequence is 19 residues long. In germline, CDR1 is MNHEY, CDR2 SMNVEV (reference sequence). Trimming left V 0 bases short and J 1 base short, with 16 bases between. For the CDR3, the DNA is TGTGCCAGCAGTTTATCTATGTGGCCTGGAGCGTCTGGGGCCAACGTCCTGACTTTC. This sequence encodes CASSLSMWPGASGANVLTF.

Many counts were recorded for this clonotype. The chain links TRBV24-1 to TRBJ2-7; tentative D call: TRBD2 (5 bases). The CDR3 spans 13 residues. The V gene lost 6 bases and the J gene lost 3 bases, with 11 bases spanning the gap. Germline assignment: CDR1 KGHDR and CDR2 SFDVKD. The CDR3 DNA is TGTGCCACCAGTAGTTTAGCGAGCTACGAGCAGTACTTC. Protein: CATSSLASYEQYF.

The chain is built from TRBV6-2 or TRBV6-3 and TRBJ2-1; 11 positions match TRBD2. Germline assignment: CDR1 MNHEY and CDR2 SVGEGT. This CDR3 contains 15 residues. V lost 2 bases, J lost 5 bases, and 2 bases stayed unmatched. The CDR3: CASSYGTSGNNEQFF. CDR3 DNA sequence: TGTGCCAGCAGTTACGGGACTAGCGGAAACAATGAGCAGTTCTTC.

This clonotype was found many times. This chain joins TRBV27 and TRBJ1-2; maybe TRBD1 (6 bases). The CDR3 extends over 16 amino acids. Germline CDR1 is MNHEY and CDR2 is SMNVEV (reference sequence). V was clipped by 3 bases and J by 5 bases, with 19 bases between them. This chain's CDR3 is CASSFLRGKASYGYTF. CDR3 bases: TGTGCCAGCAGTTTTCTAAGGGGGAAGGCTAGTTATGGCTACACCTTC.

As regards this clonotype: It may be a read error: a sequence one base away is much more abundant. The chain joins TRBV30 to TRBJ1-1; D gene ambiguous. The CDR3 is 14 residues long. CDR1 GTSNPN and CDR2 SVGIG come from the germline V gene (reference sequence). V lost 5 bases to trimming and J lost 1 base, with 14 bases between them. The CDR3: CAWGLAGGNTEAFF. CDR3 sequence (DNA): TGTGCCTGGGGTCTCGCAGGCGGGAACACTGAAGCTTTCTTT. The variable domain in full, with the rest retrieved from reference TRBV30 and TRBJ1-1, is SQTIHQWPATLVQPVGSPLSLECTVEGTSNPNLYWYRQAAGRGLQLLFYSVGIGQISSEVPQNLSASRPQDRQFILSSKKLLLSDSGFYLCAWGLAGGNTEAFFGQGTRLTVV.

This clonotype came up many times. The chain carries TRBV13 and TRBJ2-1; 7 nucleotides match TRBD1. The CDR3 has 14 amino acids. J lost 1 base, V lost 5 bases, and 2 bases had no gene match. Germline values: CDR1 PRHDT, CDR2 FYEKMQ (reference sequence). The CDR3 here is CASSMDRSYNEQFF. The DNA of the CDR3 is TGTGCCAGCAGCATGGACAGGTCCTACAATGAGCAGTTCTTC.

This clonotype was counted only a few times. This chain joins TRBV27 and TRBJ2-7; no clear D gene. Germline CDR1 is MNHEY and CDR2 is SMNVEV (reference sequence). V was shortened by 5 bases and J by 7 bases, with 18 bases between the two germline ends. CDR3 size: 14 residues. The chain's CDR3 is CASSLNRQGLEQYF. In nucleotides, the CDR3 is TGTGCCAGCAGTCTAAATCGGCAAGGTTTGGAGCAGTACTTC.

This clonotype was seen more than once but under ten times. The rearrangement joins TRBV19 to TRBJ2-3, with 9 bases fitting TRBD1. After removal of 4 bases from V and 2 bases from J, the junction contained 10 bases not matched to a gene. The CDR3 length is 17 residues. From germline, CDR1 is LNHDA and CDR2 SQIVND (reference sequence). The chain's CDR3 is CASSNPLDRGSTDTQYF. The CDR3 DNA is TGTGCCAGTAGTAACCCCCTCGACAGGGGGTCCACAGATACGCAGTATTTT.

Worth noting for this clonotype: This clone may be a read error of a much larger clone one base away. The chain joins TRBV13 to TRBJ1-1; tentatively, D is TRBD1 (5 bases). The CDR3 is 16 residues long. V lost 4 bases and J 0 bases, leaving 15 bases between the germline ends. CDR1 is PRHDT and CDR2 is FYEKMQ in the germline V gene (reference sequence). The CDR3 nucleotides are TGTGCCAGCAGCTCTTTCACGGGACCGATGAACACTGAAGCTTTCTTT. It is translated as CASSSFTGPMNTEAFF.

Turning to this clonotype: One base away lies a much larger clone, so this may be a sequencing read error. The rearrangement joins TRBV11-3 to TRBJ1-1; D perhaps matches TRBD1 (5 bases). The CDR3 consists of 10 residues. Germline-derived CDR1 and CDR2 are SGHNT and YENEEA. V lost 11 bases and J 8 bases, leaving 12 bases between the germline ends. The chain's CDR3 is CAGMGPEAFF. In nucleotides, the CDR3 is TGTGCCGGTATGGGGCCAGAAGCTTTCTTT.

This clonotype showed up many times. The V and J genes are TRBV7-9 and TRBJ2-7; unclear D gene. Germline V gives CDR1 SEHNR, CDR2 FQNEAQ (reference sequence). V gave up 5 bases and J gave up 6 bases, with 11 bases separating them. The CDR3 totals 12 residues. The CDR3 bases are TGTGCCAGCAGCCCAAGTTTCAGCGAGCAGTACTTC. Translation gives CASSPSFSEQYF.

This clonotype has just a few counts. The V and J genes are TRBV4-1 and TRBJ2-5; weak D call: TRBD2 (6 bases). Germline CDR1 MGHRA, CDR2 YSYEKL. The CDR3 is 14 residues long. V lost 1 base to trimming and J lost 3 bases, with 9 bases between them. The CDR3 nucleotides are TGCGCCAGCAGCCAAGTGGGACTGGAAGAGACCCAGTACTTC. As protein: CASSQVGLEETQYF.